The clone carrying this T cell receptor (beta chain) was seen only once. Original analysis: Amplifying reference gene primers gave estimates of nucleated cell counts. Measured with immunoSEQ multiplex PCR; TCRdb has only the in-frame clones, and not every one. V, J and clone size are those of that table, while D and trimming were read from the DNA. The sample lists around 130,000 clones, approximately 77% occurring once. V dropped 2 bases and J dropped 7; count of bases not matched to a gene: 4. The germline V gene encodes CDR1 SGHDN and CDR2 FVKESK. The CDR3 runs to 14 residues. The data stem from a study of blood T cell repertoires in COVID-19. About the research overall: The origin of the acute and convalescent COVID-19 samples was the United States, Italy and Spain. PBMCs, B-cell-depleted T cells, or T cells provided the cDNA or gDNA that made up the material.

The sequenced sample was peripheral blood. This sequence joins TRBV14 and TRBJ1-4; 7 nucleotides agree with TRBD1. The receptor was isolated from a human donor in a cohort sampled during active COVID-19. CDR3 bases: TGTGCCAGCAGCCAAAATACAGGGGTTGAAAAACTGTTTTTT. Its translation is CASSQNTGVEKLFF.